The text below deals with one TCR beta chain. This sample was included in a study of blood T cell repertoires in COVID-19. Study information: From the United States, Italy and Spain came samples of acute and convalescent COVID-19. In each case, the material was cDNA or gDNA derived from T cells, B-cell-depleted T cells, or PBMCs.

In the original processing: Amplification of reference gene primers provided the estimated nucleated cell counts. This table comes from immunoSEQ multiplex PCR, and its TCRdb copy is limited to in-frame clones, with some not included. The DNA gave D and trimming, while V, J and clone size come from that table. Here the sample spans about 210,000 clones, approximately 84% being singletons. The CDR3 loop spans 13 amino acids. V was trimmed by 4 bases and J by 8 bases, leaving 10 bases between them. Germline CDR1 SGHNT, CDR2 YYREEE (reference sequence). The rearrangement joins TRBV5-4 to TRBJ1-6, with D maybe TRBD1 (5 bases). Specimen: peripheral blood. This clonotype was obtained from a woman aged 50 to 60 with active or convalescent COVID-19. CDR3: CASSVQGDSPLHF. The CDR3 DNA sequence: TGTGCCAGCAGCGTTCAGGGTGATTCACCCCTCCACTTT.